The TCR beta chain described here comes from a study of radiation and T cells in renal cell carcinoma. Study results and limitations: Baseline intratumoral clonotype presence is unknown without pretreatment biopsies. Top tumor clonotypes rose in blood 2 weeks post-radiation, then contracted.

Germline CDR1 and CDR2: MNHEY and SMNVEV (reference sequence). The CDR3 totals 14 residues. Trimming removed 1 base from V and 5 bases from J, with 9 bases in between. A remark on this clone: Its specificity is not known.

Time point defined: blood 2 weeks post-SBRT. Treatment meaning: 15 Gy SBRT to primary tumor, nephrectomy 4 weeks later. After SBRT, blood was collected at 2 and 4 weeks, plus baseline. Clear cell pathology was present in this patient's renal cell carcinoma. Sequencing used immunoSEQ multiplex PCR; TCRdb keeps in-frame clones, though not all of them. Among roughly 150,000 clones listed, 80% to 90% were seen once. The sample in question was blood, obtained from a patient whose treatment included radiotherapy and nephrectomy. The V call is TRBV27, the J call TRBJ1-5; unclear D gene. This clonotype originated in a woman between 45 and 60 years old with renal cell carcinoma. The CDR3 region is CASSLFSGDQPQHF. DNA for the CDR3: TGTGCCAGCAGTTTATTTTCCGGGGATCAGCCCCAGCATTTT.